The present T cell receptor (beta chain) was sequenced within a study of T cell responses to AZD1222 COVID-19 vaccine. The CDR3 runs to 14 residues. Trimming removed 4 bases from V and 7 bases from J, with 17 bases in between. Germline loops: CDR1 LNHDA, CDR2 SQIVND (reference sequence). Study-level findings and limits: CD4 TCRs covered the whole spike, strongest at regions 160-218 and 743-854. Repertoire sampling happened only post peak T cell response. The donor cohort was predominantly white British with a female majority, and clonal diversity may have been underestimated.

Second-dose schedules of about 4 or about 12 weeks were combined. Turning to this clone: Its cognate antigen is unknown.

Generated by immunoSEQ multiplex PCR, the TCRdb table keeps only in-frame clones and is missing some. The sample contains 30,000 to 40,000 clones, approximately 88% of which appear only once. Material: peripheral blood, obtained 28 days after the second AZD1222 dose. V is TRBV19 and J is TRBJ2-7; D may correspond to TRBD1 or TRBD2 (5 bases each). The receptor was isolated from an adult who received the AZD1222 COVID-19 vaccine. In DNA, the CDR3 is TGTGCCAGTAGTACCTTTCGGGGCAGTTCGGAGCAGTACTTC. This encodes CASSTFRGSSEQYF. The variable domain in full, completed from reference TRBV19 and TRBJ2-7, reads DGGITQSPKYLFRKEGQNVTLSCEQNLNHDAMYWYRQDPGQGLRLIYYSQIVNDFQKGDIAEGYSVSREKKESFPLTVTSAQKNPTAFYLCASSTFRGSSEQYFGPGTRLTVT.